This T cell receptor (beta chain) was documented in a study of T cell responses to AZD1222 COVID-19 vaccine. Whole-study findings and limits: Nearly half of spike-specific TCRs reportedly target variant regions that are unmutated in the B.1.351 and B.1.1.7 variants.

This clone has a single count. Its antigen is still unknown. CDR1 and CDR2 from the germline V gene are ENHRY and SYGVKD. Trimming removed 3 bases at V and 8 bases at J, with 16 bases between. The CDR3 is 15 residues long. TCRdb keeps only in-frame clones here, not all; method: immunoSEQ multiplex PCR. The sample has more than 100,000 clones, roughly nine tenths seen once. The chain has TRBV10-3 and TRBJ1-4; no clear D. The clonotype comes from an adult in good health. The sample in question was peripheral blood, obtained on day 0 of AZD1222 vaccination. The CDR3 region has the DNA TGTGCCATCAGTGACTCGGCTGGCGCCAGGGAAAAACTGTTTTTT. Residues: CAISDSAGAREKLFF.